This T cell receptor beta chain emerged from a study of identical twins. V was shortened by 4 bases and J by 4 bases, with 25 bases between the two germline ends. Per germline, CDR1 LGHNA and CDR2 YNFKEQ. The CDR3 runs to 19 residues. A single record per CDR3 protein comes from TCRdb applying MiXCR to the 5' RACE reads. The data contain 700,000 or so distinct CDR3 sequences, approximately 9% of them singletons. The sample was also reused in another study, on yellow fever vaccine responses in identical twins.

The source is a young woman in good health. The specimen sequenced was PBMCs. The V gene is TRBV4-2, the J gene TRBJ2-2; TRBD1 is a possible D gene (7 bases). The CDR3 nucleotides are TGTGCCAGCAGCCTTCACCAGGGGGAATTGGGGGGTCCCACCGGGGAGCTGTTTTTT. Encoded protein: CASSLHQGELGGPTGELFF.